Listed below are T cell receptor beta chains from one sample, sequenced in a study of T cells expressing NK-cell markers. TCRdb processed the 5' RACE reads again and assigns one entry to each CDR3 protein, with no DNA. Seen in this sample are approximately 380,000 distinct CDR3 sequences; the ten most common clones hold roughly 5.2%. Sequenced material: blood T cells: a sorted CD56 or NKG2C T cell subset, CD4+ or CD8+ T cells, or bulk PBMC T cells (not recorded which). These receptors were obtained from a man aged 18 to 69 in good health. Each CDR3 is given with its conserved first and last residue.

J gene	CDR3 length	V gene	CDR3 protein
TRBJ2-7	14	TRBV5-1	CASSLSEGGLEQYF
TRBJ2-7	14	TRBV2	CASSEEGQGYEQYF
TRBJ2-2	16	TRBV7-9	CASSLQGAANTGELFF
TRBJ1-2	15	TRBV15	CATSRASAGNYGYTF
TRBJ1-1	16	TRBV5-1	CASRTDRGRLNTEAFF
TRBJ2-7	15	TRBV20-1	CSARPEQGAWYEQYF
TRBJ2-1	14	TRBV20-1	CSWGRGPSYNEQFF
TRBJ2-7	13	TRBV20-1	CSASAGLWAEQYF
TRBJ2-3	16	TRBV6-1	CASSPSGRPSTDTQYF
TRBJ2-7	15	TRBV5-4	CASSLRQGSSYEQYF
TRBJ2-1	14	TRBV2	CASSVLQTSNEQFF
TRBJ2-7	12	TRBV6-5	CASRGDLNEQYF
TRBJ2-6	15	TRBV19	CASSSLASGANVLTF
TRBJ1-1	16	TRBV6-1	CASSDPGKVGASEAFF
TRBJ1-6	13	TRBV19	CASRLDSSSPLHF
TRBJ1-2	13	TRBV6-1	CASTRTRSYGYTF
TRBJ2-7	16	TRBV21-1	CASSTTDTVSNYEQYF
TRBJ2-1	14	TRBV2	CASEGGTGVNEQFF
TRBJ2-3	16	TRBV12-3/TRBV12-4	CASSAWGGASTDTQYF
TRBJ1-2	14	TRBV7-2	CASSLDRGIYGYTF
TRBJ2-1	15	TRBV6-2/TRBV6-3	CASTPGQIIYNEQFF
TRBJ1-2	14	TRBV28	CASSPPYQSYGYTF
TRBJ1-2	14	TRBV7-9	CASSPRMSNYGYTF
TRBJ2-3	15	TRBV5-5	CASSSLIIAGDTQYF
TRBJ1-2	15	TRBV12-3/TRBV12-4	CASSLAQGRGEGYTF
TRBJ2-1	19	TRBV12-3/TRBV12-4	CASSLRGTGGTGSYNEQFF
TRBJ2-7	17	TRBV9	CASSVDPSGGFNYEQYF
TRBJ1-5	13	TRBV20-1	CSARQGRDQPQHF
TRBJ2-5	14	TRBV12-3/TRBV12-4	CASGREPLGETQYF
TRBJ2-7	14	TRBV6-1	CASRRLLSRGEQYF
TRBJ2-1	15	TRBV12-5	CASGIAGGAYNEQFF